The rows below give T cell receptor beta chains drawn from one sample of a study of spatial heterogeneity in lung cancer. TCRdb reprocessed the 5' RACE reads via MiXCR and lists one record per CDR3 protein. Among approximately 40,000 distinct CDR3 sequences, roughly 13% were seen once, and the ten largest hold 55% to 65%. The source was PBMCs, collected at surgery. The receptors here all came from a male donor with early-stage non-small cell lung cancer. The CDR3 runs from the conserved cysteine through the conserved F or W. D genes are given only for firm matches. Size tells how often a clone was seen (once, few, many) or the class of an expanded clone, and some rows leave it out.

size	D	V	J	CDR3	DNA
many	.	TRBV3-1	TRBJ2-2	CASSSSRELFF	TGTGCCAGCAGCTCTTCGAGGGAGCTGTTTTTT
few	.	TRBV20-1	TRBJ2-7	CSARGPLGYEQYF	TGCAGTGCTAGAGGCCCGCTCGGGTACGAGCAGTACTTC
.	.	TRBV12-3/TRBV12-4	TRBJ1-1	CASNRVSVTEAFF	TGTGCCAGTAACAGGGTTAGTGTCACTGAAGCTTTCTTT
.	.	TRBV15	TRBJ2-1	CATSRDQRDFPYNEQFF	TGTGCCACCAGCAGAGATCAGAGGGATTTCCCCTACAATGAGCAGTTCTTC
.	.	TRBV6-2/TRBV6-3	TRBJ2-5	CASSYSNRDQETQYF	TGTGCCAGCAGTTACTCCAACAGGGACCAAGAGACCCAGTACTTC
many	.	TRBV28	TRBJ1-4	CASSSELGVGEKLFF	TGTGCCAGCAGCTCCGAATTGGGGGTGGGAGAAAAACTGTTTTTT
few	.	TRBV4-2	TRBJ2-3	CASSHAPEGTDTQYF	TGTGCCAGCAGCCACGCCCCCGAAGGCACAGATACGCAGTATTTT
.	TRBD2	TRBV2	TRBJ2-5	CASSEMAGGQETQYF	TGTGCCAGCAGTGAAATGGCGGGGGGGCAAGAGACCCAGTACTTC
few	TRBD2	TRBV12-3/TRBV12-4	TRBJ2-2	CASSTDSGGAPPGELFF	TGTGCCAGCAGTACAGATAGCGGGGGGGCTCCCCCCGGGGAGCTGTTTTTT
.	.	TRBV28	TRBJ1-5	CASSLMGPNQPQHF	TGTGCCAGCAGTTTAATGGGACCTAATCAGCCCCAGCATTTT
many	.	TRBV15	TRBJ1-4	CATKERIGEKLFF	TGTGCCACCAAGGAGCGTATTGGTGAAAAACTGTTTTTT
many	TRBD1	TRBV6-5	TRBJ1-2	CASSWQGANYGYTF	TGTGCCAGCAGTTGGCAGGGGGCTAACTATGGCTACACCTTC
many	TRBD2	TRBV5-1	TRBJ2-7	CASSQGLADPYEQYF	TGCGCCAGCAGCCAAGGACTAGCGGACCCCTACGAGCAGTACTTC
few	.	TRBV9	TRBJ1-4	CASSGLFGEKLFF	TGTGCCAGCAGCGGACTTTTTGGGGAAAAACTGTTTTTT
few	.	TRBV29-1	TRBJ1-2	CSVELAGDYGYTF	TGCAGCGTTGAACTGGCAGGTGACTATGGCTACACCTTC
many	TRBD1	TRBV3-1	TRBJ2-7	CASSQGQGEDEQYF	TGTGCCAGCAGCCAAGGACAGGGGGAGGACGAGCAGTACTTC
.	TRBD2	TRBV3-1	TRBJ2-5	CASSQDVREKYF	TGTGCCAGCAGCCAAGATGTGCGGGAGAAGTACTTC
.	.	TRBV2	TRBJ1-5	CASTLWPSNQPQHF	TGTGCCAGCACCCTCTGGCCCAGTAATCAGCCCCAGCATTTT
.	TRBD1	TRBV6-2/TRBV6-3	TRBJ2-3	CASAFSDRTVDTQYF	TGTGCCAGCGCCTTCTCGGACAGGACAGTAGATACGCAGTATTTT
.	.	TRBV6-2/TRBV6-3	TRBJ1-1	CASSYLTGTTEAFF	TGTGCCAGCAGTTACCTGACAGGAACCACTGAAGCTTTCTTT
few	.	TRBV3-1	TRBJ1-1	CASSQGAVNTEAFF	TGTGCCAGCAGCCAAGGGGCAGTGAACACTGAAGCTTTCTTT
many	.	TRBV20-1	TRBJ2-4	CSARQDVVAKNIQYF	TGCAGTGCGAGACAGGACGTTGTAGCCAAAAACATTCAGTACTTC
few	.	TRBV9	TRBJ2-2	CASSVLMNTGELFF	TGTGCCAGCAGCGTACTCATGAACACCGGGGAGCTGTTTTTT
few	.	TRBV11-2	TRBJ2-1	CASTTWGDNEQFF	TGTGCCAGCACCACATGGGGAGACAATGAGCAGTTCTTC
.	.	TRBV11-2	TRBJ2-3	CASSLSPDVFRDTQYF	TGTGCCAGCAGCTTAAGCCCGGACGTATTCAGAGATACGCAGTATTTT
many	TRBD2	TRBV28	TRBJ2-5	CASSQPGGGASRETQYF	TGTGCCAGCAGTCAACCCGGGGGAGGGGCCTCCCGGGAGACCCAGTACTTC
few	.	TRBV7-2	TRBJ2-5	CASSLGSGETQYF	TGTGCCAGCAGCTTAGGTTCCGGCGAGACCCAGTACTTC
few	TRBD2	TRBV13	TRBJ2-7	CASSSWTSGRDYEQYF	TGTGCCAGCAGCTCTTGGACTAGCGGGAGGGACTACGAGCAGTACTTC
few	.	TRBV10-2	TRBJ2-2	CASLPDRNTGELFF	TGCGCCAGCCTCCCAGACAGAAACACCGGGGAGCTGTTTTTT
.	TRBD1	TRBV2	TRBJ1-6	CASSVDRASPLHF	TGTGCCAGCAGCGTGGACAGGGCTTCACCCCTCCACTTT
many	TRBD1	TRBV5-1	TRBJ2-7	CASSPTGEGDEQYF	TGCGCCAGCAGCCCGACAGGGGAAGGCGACGAGCAGTACTTC
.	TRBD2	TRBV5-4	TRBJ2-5	CASSFTSGMASETQYF	TGTGCCAGCAGCTTCACTAGCGGGATGGCGTCAGAGACCCAGTACTTC
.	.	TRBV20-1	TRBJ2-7	CSARRQDHSYEQYF	TGCAGTGCCCGACGACAGGATCATTCCTACGAGCAGTACTTC
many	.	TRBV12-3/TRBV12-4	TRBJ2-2	CASSWRTLDTGELFF	TGTGCCAGCAGTTGGCGGACGCTGGACACCGGGGAGCTGTTTTTT
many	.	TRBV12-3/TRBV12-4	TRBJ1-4	CASSSGVPGANEKLFF	TGTGCCAGCAGTTCCGGAGTCCCTGGGGCTAATGAAAAACTGTTTTTT
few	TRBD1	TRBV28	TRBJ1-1	CASSFLTGVAEAFF	TGTGCCAGCAGTTTCCTGACAGGGGTCGCTGAAGCTTTCTTT
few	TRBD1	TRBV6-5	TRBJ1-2	CASSYGTGGIGYTF	TGTGCCAGCAGTTACGGTACAGGGGGCATTGGCTACACCTTC
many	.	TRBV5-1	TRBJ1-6	CASSGSGTRNSPLHF	TGCGCCAGCAGCGGATCCGGGACACGAAATTCACCCCTCCACTTT
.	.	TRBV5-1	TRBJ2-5	CASSLTQGDQETQYF	TGCGCCAGCAGCTTAACTCAAGGAGACCAAGAGACCCAGTACTTC
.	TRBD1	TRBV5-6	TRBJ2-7	CASSATGTHEQYF	TGTGCCAGCAGCGCGACAGGGACCCACGAGCAGTACTTC
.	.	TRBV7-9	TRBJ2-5	CASSLVVRLEETQYF	TGTGCCAGCAGCTTAGTGGTCCGACTAGAAGAGACCCAGTACTTC
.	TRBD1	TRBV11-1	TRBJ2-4	CASSPRTGENIQYF	TGTGCCAGCAGCCCGCGGACAGGGGAAAACATTCAGTACTTC